The source of this T cell receptor beta chain is a study of T cell responses to AZD1222 COVID-19 vaccine. Clones were sequenced by immunoSEQ multiplex PCR, and TCRdb holds only the in-frame ones, with some missing. This sample has just over 80,000 clones, with around 90% found just once. From germline, CDR1 is SEHNR and CDR2 FQNEAQ (reference sequence). The CDR3 length is 14 residues. V lost 5 bases, J lost 6 bases, and 14 bases lay in between. The TCR sequence derives from an adult in good health. This specimen was peripheral blood, taken on day 0 of AZD1222 vaccination. The chain combines TRBV7-9 with TRBJ2-1, with D perhaps TRBD1 or TRBD2 (6 bases each). In DNA, the CDR3 is TGTGCCAGCAGCCCATATGGGGGGCCCAATGAGCAGTTCTTC. Translating it yields CASSPYGGPNEQFF.